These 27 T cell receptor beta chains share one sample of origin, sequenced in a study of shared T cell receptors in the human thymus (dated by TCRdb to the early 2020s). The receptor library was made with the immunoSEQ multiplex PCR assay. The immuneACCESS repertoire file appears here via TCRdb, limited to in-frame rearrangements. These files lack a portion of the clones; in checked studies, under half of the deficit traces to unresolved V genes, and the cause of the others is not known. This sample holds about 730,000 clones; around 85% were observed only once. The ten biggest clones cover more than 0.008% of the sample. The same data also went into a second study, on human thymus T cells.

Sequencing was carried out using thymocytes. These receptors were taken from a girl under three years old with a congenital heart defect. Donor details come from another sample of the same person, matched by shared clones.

In DNA form, the CDR3 reads TGTGCCAGCAGCCCCACGTGGCGTGGGGACAGTGACCTAGAGCAGTACTTC. Translated: CASSPTWRGDSDLEQYF. V gene TRBV5-6 combines with J gene TRBJ2-7; 7 bases agree with TRBD1. The CDR3 has 17 amino acids. The V and J ends lost 4 bases and 7 bases, in that order; junction bases with no gene match: 20. Germline lookup yields CDR1 SGHDT and CDR2 YYEEEE.

Here the CDR3 reads CASSHPRGQTTTGGSSYEQYF. CDR3 sequence (DNA): TGTGCCAGCAGTCACCCCAGGGGACAAACCACCACGGGGGGCAGCTCCTACGAGCAGTACTTC. The chain is built from TRBV28 and TRBJ2-7; weak D call: TRBD2 (7 bases). V lost 5 bases, J lost 0 bases, and 32 bases lay in between. Germline loops: CDR1 MDHEN, CDR2 SYDVKM. CDR3 size: 21 residues.

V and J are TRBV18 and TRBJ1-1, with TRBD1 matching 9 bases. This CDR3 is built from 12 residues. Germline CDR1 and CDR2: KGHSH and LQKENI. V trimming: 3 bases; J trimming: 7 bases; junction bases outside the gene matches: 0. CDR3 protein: CASSPGQGEAFF. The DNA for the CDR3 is TGTGCCAGCTCACCGGGACAGGGTGAAGCTTTCTTT.

The CDR3 DNA is TGTGCCAGCAGTGAAGCGCGTGGGGCCAACGTCCTGACTTTC. This translates into CASSEARGANVLTF. The chain uses TRBV6-1 and TRBJ2-6; D remains unclear. Germline CDR1 and CDR2: MNHNS and SASEGT. CDR3 length: 14 amino acids. Trimming stripped 0 bases from V and 3 bases from J, with 3 bases between.

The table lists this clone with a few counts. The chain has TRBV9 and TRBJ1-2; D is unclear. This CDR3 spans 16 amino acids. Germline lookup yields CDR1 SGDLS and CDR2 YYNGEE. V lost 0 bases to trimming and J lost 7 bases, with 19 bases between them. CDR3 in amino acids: CASSVDAQSNPGGYTF. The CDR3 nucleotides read TGTGCCAGCAGCGTAGATGCCCAATCAAACCCGGGTGGCTACACCTTC.

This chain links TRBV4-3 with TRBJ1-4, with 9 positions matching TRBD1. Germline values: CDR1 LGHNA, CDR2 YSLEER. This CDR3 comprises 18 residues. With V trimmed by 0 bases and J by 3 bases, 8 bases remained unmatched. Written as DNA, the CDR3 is TGCGCCAGCAGCCAAGATCCCGACAGGGGGGCCCCTAATGAAAAACTGTTTTTT. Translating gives CASSQDPDRGAPNEKLFF.

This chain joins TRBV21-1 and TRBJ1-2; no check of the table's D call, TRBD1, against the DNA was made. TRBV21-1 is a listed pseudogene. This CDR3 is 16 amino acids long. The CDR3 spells CASSQGRDRGGYGYTF. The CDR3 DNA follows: TGTGCCAGCAGCCAAGGCCGAGACAGGGGGGGCTATGGCTACACCTTC.

The CDR3 region has the DNA TGTGCCAGCAGCTTAGTTCAGGGTCCAGATGGAACGGATCAGCCCCAGCATTTT. Encoded protein: CASSLVQGPDGTDQPQHF. The V gene is TRBV7-6, the J gene TRBJ1-5; D might be TRBD1 (5 bases). Germline V gene lookup returns CDR1 SGHVS and CDR2 FNYEAQ. Trimming stripped 1 base from V and 5 bases from J, with 21 bases between. The CDR3 has 18 residues.

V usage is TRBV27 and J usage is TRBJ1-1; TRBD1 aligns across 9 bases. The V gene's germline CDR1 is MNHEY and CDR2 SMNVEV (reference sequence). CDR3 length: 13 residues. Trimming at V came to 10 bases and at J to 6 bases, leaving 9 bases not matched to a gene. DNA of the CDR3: TGTGCCAACACGGACAGGGGATCGCCTGAAGCTTTCTTT. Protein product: CANTDRGSPEAFF.

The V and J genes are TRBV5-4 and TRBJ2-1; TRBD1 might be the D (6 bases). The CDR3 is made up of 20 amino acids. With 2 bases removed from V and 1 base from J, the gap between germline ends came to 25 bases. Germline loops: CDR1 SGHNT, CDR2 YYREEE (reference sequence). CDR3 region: CASSFWSRTARKRSYNEQFF. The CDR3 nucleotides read TGTGCCAGCAGCTTTTGGTCCAGGACAGCCAGGAAAAGATCCTACAATGAGCAGTTCTTC.

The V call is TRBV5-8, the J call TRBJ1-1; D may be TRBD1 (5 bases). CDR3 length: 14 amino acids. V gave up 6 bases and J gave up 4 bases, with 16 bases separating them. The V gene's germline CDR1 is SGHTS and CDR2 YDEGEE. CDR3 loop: CASTPVGGSTEAFF. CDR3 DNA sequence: TGTGCCAGCACCCCCGTGGGGGGTTCCACTGAAGCTTTCTTT.

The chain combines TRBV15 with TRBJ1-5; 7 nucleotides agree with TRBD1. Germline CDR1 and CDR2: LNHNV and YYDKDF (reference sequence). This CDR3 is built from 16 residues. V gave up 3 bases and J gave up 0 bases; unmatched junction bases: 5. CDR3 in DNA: TGTGCCACCAGCAGGGAGAACAGGGGTAGCAATCAGCCCCAGCATTTT. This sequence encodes CATSRENRGSNQPQHF.

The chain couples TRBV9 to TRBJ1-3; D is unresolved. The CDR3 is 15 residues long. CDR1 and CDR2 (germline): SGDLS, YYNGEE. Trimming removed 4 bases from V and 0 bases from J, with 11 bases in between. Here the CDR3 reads CASSPYGISGNTIYF. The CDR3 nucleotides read TGTGCCAGCAGCCCATACGGTATCTCTGGAAACACCATATATTTT.

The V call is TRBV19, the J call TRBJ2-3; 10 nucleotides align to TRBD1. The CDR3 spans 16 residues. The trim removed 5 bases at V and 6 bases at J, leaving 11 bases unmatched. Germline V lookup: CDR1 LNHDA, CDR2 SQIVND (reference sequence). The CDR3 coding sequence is TGTGCCAGTAGTTTGGGACAGGGGATGGGGGAGGATACGCAGTATTTT. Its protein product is CASSLGQGMGEDTQYF. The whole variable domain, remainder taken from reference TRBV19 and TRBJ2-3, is DGGITQSPKYLFRKEGQNVTLSCEQNLNHDAMYWYRQDPGQGLRLIYYSQIVNDFQKGDIAEGYSVSREKKESFPLTVTSAQKNPTAFYLCASSLGQGMGEDTQYFGPGTRLTVL.

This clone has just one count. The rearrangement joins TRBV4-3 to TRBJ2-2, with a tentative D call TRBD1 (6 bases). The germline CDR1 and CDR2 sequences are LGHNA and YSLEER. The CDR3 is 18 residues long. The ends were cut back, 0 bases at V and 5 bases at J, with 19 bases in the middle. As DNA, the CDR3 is TGCGCCAGCAGCCAAGATCTACCGGCAGGGGTTAGGACCGGGGAGCTGTTTTTT. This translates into CASSQDLPAGVRTGELFF.

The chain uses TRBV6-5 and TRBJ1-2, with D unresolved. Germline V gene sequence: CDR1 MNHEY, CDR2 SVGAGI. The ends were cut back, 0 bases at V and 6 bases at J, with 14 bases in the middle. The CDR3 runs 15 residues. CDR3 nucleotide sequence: TGTGCCAGCAGTTACTCGTCCGGGGATGGCCATGGCTACACCTTC. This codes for CASSYSSGDGHGYTF.

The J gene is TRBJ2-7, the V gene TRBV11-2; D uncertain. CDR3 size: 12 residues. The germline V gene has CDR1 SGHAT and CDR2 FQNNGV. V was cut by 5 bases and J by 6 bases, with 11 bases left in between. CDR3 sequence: CASSVGLSEQYF. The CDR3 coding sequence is TGTGCCAGCAGCGTAGGTTTGAGCGAGCAGTACTTC.

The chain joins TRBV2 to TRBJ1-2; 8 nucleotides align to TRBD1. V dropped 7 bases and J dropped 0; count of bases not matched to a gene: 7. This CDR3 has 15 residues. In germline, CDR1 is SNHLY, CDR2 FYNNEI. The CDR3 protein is CASTWRTGSNYGYTF. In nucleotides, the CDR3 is TGTGCCAGCACCTGGAGGACAGGGTCTAACTATGGCTACACCTTC.

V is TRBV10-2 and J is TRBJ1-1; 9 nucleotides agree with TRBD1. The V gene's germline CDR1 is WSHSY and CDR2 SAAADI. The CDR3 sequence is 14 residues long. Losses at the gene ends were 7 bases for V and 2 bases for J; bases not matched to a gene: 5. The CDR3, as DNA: TGCGCCAGCATCCGGGGACAGGGAAACACTGAAGCTTTCTTT. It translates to CASIRGQGNTEAFF.

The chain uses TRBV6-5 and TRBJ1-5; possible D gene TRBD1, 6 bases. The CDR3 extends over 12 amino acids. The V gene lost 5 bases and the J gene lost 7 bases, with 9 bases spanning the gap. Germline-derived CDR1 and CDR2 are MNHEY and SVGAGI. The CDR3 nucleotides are TGTGCCAGCAGTAAACAGGGACAGCCCCAGCATTTT. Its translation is CASSKQGQPQHF.

The CDR3 region has the DNA TGCGCCAGCAGCCAAGAGGACTATAGCACAGATACGCAGTATTTT. Translated: CASSQEDYSTDTQYF. The V call is TRBV4-1, the J call TRBJ2-3; D may be TRBD2 (6 bases). Germline lookup yields CDR1 MGHRA and CDR2 YSYEKL. CDR3 size: 15 residues. V lost 0 bases and J 0 bases, leaving 7 bases between the germline ends.

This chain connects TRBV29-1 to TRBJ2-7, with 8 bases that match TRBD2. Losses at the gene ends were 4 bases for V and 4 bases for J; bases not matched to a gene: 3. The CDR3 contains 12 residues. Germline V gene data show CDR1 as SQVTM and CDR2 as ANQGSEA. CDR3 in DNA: TGCAGCGTTGGCGGGGGGTGGTACGAGCAGTACTTC. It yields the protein CSVGGGWYEQYF.

CDR3 amino acids: CASSLVSGGLGYEQYF. The CDR3 DNA follows: TGTGCCAGCAGCTTGGTTTCTGGGGGGTTGGGCTACGAGCAGTACTTC. The chain links TRBV5-5 to TRBJ2-7; possible D gene TRBD2, 6 bases. Germline V CDR1 and CDR2: SGHKS, YYEKEE (reference sequence). The germline V and J ends were trimmed by 0 bases and 3 bases, with 16 bases remaining between them. The CDR3 runs to 16 residues.

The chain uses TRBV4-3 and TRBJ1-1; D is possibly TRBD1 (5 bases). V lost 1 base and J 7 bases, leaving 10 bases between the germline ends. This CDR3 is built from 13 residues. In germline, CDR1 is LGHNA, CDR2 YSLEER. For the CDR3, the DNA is TGCGCCAGCAGCCAAGCATCGGGGGGTGAAGCTTTCTTT. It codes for CASSQASGGEAFF.

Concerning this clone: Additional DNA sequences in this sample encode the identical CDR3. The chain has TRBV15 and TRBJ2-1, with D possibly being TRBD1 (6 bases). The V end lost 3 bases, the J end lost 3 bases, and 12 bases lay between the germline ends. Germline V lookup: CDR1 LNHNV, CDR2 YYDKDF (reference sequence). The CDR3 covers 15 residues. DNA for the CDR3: TGTGCCACCAGCAGCCCGGACAGCATCTACAATGAGCAGTTCTTC. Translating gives CATSSPDSIYNEQFF.

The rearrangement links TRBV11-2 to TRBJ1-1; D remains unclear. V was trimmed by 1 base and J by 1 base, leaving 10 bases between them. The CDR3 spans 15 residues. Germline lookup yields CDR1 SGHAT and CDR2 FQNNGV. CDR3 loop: CASSLVRGWNTEAFF. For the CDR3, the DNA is TGTGCCAGCAGCTTAGTTCGGGGATGGAACACTGAAGCTTTCTTT. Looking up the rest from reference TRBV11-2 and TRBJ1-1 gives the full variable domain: EAGVAQSPRYKIIEKRQSVAFWCNPISGHATLYWYQQILGQGPKLLIQFQNNGVVDDSQLPKDRFSAERLKGVDSTLKIQPAKLEDSAVYLCASSLVRGWNTEAFFGQGTRLTVV.

This CDR3 reads CASSPVGTGRYEQYF. CDR3 coding DNA: TGTGCCAGCAGCCCTGTCGGGACAGGGAGATACGAGCAGTACTTC. The rearrangement links TRBV6-5 to TRBJ2-7; the match to TRBD1 covers 9 bases. The V segment lost 6 bases and the J segment 4 bases; nucleotides outside the gene matches: 10. CDR3 length: 15 amino acids. The germline CDR1 and CDR2 sequences are MNHEY and SVGAGI.